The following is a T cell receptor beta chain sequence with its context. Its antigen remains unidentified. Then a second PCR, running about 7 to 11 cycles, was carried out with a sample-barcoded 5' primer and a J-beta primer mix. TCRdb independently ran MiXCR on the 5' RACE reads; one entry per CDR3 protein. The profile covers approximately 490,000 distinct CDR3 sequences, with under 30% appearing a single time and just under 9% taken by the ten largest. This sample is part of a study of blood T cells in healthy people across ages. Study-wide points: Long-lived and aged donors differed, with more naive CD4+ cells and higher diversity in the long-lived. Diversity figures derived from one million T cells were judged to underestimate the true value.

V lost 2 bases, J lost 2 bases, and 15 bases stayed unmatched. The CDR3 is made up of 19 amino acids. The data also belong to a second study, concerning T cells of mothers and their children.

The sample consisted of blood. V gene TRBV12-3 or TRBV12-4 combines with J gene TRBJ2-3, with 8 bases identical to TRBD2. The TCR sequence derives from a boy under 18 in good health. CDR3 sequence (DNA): TGTGCCAGCAGTTTAATGAGCGGGGGCCTTTTCGTCTCCACAGATACGCAGTATTTT. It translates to CASSLMSGGLFVSTDTQYF.